Here is one T cell receptor beta chain with its context. The data derive from a study of response to subunit inactivated influenza vaccine. V was clipped by 6 bases and J by 1 base; unmatched bases: 9. Germline lookup yields CDR1 DFQATT and CDR2 SNEGSKA (reference sequence). The CDR3 is 15 residues long. TCRdb redid the calling of the RT-PCR reads with MiXCR, one entry per CDR3 protein. The sample lists approximately 520,000 distinct CDR3 sequences; roughly 27% were seen once. The receptor was isolated from a man between 45 and 60 years old who received an inactivated influenza vaccine. Sample: CD4+ T cells sorted from PBMCs, taken roughly 5 days after vaccination. The chain couples TRBV20-1 to TRBJ1-5; 7 nucleotides match TRBD1. In nucleotides, the CDR3 is TGCAGTGCCCCATTGCCAGGGGGGAGCAATCAGCCCCAGCATTTT. It translates to CSAPLPGGSNQPQHF.